The source of this T cell receptor (beta chain) is a study of blood T cell repertoires in COVID-19. The length of the CDR3 is 11 residues. The germline CDR1 and CDR2 sequences are SEHNR and FQNEAQ (reference sequence). Produced via immunoSEQ multiplex PCR; TCRdb's table is partial and in-frame only. The table has about 250,000 clones, about 80% seen once. Regarding this clone: One end of the junction varies from germline; a read error may be responsible.

The TCR comes from a woman older than 75 with acute or convalescent COVID-19. The sample consisted of peripheral blood. This sequence joins TRBV7-9 and TRBJ1-6, with 9 bases identical to TRBD1. The chain's CDR3 is CASSRGQGLYF. CDR3 DNA: TGTGCCAGCAGCAGGGGACAGGGCCTCTACTTT.